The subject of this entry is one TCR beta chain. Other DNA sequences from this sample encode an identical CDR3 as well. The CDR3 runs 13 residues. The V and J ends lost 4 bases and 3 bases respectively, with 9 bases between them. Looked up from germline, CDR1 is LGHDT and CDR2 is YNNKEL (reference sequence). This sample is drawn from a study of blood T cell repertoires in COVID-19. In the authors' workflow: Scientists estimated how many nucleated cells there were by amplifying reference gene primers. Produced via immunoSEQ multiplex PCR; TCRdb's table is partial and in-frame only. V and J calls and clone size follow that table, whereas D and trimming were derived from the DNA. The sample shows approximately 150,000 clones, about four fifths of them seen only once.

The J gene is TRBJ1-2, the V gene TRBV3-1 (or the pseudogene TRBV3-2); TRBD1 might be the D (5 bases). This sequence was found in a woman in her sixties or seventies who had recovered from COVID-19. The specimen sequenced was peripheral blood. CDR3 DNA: TGTGCCAGCAGCCCCGACAGAGACTATGGCTACACCTTC. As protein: CASSPDRDYGYTF.